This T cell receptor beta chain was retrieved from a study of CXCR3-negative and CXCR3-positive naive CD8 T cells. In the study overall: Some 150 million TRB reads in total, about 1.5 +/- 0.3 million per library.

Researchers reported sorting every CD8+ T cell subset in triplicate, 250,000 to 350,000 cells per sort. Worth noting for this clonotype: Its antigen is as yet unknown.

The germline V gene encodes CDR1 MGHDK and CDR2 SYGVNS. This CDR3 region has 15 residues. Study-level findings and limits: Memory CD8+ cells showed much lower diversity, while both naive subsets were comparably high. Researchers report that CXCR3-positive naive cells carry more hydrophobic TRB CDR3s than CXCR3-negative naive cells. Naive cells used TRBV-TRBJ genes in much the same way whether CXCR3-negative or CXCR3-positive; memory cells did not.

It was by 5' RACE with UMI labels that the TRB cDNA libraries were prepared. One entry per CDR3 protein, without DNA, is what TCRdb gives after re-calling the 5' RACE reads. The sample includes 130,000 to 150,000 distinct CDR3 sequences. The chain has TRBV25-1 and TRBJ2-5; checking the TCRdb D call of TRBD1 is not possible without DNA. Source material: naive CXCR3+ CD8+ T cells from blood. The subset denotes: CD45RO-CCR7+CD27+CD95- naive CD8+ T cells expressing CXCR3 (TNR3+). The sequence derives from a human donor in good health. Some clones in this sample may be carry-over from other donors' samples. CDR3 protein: CASSTPGTTRETQYF.